The entry below describes one T cell receptor (beta chain). Antigen specificity is unknown. This entry belongs to a study of shared clonotypes between healthy human individuals. TCRdb's copy holds only in-frame clones and misses some; the assay was immunoSEQ multiplex PCR. The sample has about 2.4 million clones, around 94% seen once. The J segment lost 2 bases and the V segment lost 3 bases, leaving 4 bases of the junction unmatched. Germline CDR1 and CDR2: SGDLS and YYNGEE. The CDR3 runs 15 residues. Study results and caveats: Naive subsets generally exceeded memory subsets in estimated richness. Shared across several donors were 4% to 5% of the naive CD4 clonotypes.

The genes are TRBV9 and TRBJ1-5, with 8 bases identical to TRBD1. The receptor was derived from a man between 18 and 29 years old in good health. The material sequenced was naive CD4+ T cells sorted from blood. Noted subset: CD45RA+ positively selected. The CDR3 sequence: CASSAGQGGNQPQHF. In DNA, the CDR3 is TGTGCCAGCAGCGCCGGACAGGGCGGCAATCAGCCCCAGCATTTT.